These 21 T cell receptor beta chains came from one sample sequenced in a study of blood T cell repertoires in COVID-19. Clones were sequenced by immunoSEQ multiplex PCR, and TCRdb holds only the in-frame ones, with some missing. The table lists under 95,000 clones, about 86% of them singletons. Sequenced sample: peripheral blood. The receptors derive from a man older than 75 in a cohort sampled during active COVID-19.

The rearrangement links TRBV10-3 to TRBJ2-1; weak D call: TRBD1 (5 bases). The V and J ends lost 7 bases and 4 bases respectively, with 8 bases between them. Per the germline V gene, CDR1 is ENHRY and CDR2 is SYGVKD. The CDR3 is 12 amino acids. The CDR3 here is CAITTVYNEQFF. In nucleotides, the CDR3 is TGTGCCATCACGACAGTTTACAATGAGCAGTTCTTC.

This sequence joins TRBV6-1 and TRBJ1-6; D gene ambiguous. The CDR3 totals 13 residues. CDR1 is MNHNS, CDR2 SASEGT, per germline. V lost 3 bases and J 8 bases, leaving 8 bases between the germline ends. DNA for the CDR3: TGTGCCAGCAGTGACCAGTACGATTCACCCCTCCACTTT. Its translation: CASSDQYDSPLHF.

CDR3: CASSQPRGGQETQYF. In DNA form, the CDR3 reads TGTGCCAGCAGCCAACCGAGGGGGGGGCAAGAGACCCAGTACTTC. V usage is TRBV3-1 (or the pseudogene TRBV3-2) and J usage is TRBJ2-5, with D perhaps TRBD2 (7 bases). The CDR3 length is 15 residues. V lost 2 bases and J lost 2, with 12 bases in between. Germline V gene lookup returns CDR1 LGHDT and CDR2 YNNKEL (reference sequence).

The CDR3 loop reads CASSLIGLGNTIYF. CDR3 in DNA: TGTGCCAGCAGTTTAATCGGACTTGGAAACACCATATATTTT. J is TRBJ1-3 and V is TRBV6-5; D gene uncertain. This CDR3 has 14 amino acids. Germline V gives CDR1 MNHEY, CDR2 SVGAGI. Trimming took 4 bases from V and 3 from J, leaving 10 bases between them.

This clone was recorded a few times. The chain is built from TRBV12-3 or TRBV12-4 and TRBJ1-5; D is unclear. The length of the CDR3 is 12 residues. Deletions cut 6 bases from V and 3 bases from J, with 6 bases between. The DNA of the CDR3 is TGTGCCAGCAGCTTTTACAATCAGCCCCAGCATTTT. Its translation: CASSFYNQPQHF.

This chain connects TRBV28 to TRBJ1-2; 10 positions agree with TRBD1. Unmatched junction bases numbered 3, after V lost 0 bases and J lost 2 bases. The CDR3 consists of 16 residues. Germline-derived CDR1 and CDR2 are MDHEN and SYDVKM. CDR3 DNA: TGTGCCAGCAGTTTATGGACAGGGGGCGCGAACTATGGCTACACCTTC. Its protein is CASSLWTGGANYGYTF.

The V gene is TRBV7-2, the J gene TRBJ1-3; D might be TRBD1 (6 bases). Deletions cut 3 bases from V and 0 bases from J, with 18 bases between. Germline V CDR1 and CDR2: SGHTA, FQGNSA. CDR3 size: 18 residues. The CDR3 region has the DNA TGTGCCAGCAGCTTGACCGGGACACGCTTACACTCTGGAAACACCATATATTTT. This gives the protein CASSLTGTRLHSGNTIYF.

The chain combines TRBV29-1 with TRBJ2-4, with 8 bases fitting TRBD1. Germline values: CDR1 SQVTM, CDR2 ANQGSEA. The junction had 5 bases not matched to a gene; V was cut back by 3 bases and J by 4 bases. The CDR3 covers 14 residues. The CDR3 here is CSVEGDRGKNIQYF. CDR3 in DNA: TGCAGCGTTGAGGGAGACAGGGGAAAAAACATTCAGTACTTC. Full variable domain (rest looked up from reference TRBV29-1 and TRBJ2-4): SAVISQKPSRDICQRGTSLTIQCQVDSQVTMMFWYRQQPGQSLTLIATANQGSEATYESGFVIDKFPISRPNLTFSTLTVSNMSPEDSSIYLCSVEGDRGKNIQYFGAGTRLSVL.

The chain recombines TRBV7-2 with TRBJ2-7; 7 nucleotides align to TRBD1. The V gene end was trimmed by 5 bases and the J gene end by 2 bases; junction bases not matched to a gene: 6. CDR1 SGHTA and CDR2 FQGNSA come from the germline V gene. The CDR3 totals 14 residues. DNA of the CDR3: TGTGCCAGCAGCACAGCAGGGGGTGCCTACGAGCAGTACGTC. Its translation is CASSTAGGAYEQYV.

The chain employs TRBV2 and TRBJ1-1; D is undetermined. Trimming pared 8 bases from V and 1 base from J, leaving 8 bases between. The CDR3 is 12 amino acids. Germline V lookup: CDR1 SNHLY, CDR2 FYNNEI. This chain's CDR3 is CASRPGNTEAFF. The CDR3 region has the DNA TGTGCCAGCCGGCCAGGGAACACTGAAGCTTTCTTT.

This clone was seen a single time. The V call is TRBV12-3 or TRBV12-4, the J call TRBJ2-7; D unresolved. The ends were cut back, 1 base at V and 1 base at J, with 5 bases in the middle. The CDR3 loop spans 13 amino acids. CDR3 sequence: CASSLGHSYEQYV. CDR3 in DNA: TGTGCCAGCAGTTTAGGACATTCCTACGAGCAGTACGTC.

The CDR3 bases are TGCGCCAGCAGCCCCCTGGGGGGGGCTAGCACAGATACGCAGTATTTT. Its translation: CASSPLGGASTDTQYF. The genes are TRBV5-1 and TRBJ2-3; D may be TRBD2 (7 bases). V lost 4 bases, J lost 0 bases, and 15 bases lay in between. This CDR3 has 16 amino acids. CDR1 SGHRS and CDR2 YFSETQ come from the germline V gene. The full variable domain, completed using reference TRBV5-1 and TRBJ2-3, is KAGVTQTPRYLIKTRGQQVTLSCSPISGHRSVSWYQQTPGQGLQFLFEYFSETQRNKGNFPGRFSGRQFSNSRSEMNVSTLELGDSALYLCASSPLGGASTDTQYFGPGTRLTVL.

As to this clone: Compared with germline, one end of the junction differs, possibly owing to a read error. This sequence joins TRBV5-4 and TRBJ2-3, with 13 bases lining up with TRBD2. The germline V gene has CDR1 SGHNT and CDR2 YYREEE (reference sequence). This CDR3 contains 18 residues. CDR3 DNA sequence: TGTGACAGCAGCCCCCCCACCGGGACTAGCGGGGGCACAGATACGCAGTATTTT. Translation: CDSSPPTGTSGGTDTQYF.

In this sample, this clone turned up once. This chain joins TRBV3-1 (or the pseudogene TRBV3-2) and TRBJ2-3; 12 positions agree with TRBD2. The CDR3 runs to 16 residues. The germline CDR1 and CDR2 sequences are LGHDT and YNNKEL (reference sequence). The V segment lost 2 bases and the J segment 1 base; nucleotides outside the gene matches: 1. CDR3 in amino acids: CASSQWTSGGTDTQYF. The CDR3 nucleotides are TGTGCCAGCAGCCAATGGACTAGCGGGGGCACAGATACGCAGTATTTT.

The CDR3 DNA sequence: TGCGCCAGCAGCCATCCCCGGGGGGGTGAAGCTTTCTTT. The encoded protein is CASSHPRGGEAFF. The chain combines TRBV5-1 with TRBJ1-1; maybe TRBD1 (5 bases). This CDR3 spans 13 amino acids. CDR1 and CDR2 from the germline V gene are SGHRS and YFSETQ. V was cut by 4 bases and J by 7 bases, with 14 bases left in between.

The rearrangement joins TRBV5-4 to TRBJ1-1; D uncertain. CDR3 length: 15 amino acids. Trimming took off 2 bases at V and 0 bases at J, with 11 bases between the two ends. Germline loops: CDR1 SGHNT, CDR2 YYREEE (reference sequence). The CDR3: CASSLPGTLNTEAFF. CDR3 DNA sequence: TGTGCCAGCAGCTTACCCGGTACCCTGAACACTGAAGCTTTCTTT.

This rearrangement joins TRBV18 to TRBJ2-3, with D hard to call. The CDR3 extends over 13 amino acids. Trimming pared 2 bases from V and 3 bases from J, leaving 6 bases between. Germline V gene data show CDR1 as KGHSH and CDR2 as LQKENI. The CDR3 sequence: CASSPAATDTQYF. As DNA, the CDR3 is TGTGCCAGCTCACCAGCGGCAACAGATACGCAGTATTTT.

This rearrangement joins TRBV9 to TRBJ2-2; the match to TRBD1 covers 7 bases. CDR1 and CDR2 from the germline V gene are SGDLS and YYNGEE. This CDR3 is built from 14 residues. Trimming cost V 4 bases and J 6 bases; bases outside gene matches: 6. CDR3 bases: TGTGCCAGCAGCCTCGGGACAGTTTCCGGGGAGCTGTTTTTT. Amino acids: CASSLGTVSGELFF.

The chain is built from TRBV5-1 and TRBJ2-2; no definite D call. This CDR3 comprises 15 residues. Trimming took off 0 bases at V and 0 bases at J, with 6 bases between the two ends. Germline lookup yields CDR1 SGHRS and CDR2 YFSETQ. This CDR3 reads CASSLGRSNTGELFF. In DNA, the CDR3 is TGCGCCAGCAGCTTGGGTCGGTCGAACACCGGGGAGCTGTTTTTT.

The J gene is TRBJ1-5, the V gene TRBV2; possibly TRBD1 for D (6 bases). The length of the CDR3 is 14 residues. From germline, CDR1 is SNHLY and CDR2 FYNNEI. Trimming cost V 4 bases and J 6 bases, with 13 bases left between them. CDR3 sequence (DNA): TGTGCCAGCAGTGGTTGGCAGGGGACTCAGCCCCAGCATTTT. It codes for CASSGWQGTQPQHF.

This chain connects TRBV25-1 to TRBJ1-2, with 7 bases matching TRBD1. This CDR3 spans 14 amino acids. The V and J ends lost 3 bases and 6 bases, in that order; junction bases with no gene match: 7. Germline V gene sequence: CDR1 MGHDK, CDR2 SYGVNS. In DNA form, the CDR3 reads TGTGCCAGCAGTGATTTCGGACAGGTTGATGGCTACACCTTC. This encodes CASSDFGQVDGYTF.